This TCR beta chain was profiled in a study of T cells expressing NK-cell markers. Background on the study: Eight donors were sequenced, seven testing HCMV-seropositive and one testing seronegative.

Generation of TCR beta cDNA was performed by 5'RACE template switching incorporating UMIs. TCRdb re-analyzed the 5' RACE reads; it lists each CDR3 protein once, without DNA. The table lists some 410,000 distinct CDR3 sequences. The CDR3 consists of 17 residues. CDR1 and CDR2 from the germline V gene are MNHEY and SVGAGI. J is TRBJ2-1 and V is TRBV6-5; lacking DNA, the TRBD2 call made by TCRdb goes unchecked. The TCR was taken from a woman aged 18-70 years in good health. The specimen was blood T cells: a sorted CD56 or NKG2C T cell subset, CD4+ or CD8+ T cells, or bulk PBMC T cells (not recorded which). CDR3 loop: CASSYSSSGSSYNEQFF.